The 30 T cell receptor beta chains in this list originate from one sample, sequenced in a study of cytotoxic CD8 clonotypes in ibrutinib-treated CLL. Sequenced by immunoSEQ multiplex PCR; TCRdb stores in-frame clones only, minus some. The repertoire holds roughly 200,000 clones, with over 55% as singletons. The specimen comprised PBMCs, sampled after 24 months of ibrutinib treatment. These receptors all come from a human donor with chronic lymphocytic leukemia.

The rearrangement joins TRBV7-2 to TRBJ2-3, with 7 bases aligning to TRBD1. Per the germline V gene, CDR1 is SGHTA and CDR2 is FQGNSA. V lost 5 bases to trimming and J lost 2 bases; unmatched junction nucleotides: 13. CDR3 length equals 17 residues. The CDR3 is CASSTRQGRTPTDTQYF. In DNA form, the CDR3 reads TGTGCCAGCAGCACAAGACAGGGAAGGACCCCCACAGATACGCAGTATTTT.

The rearrangement links TRBV13 to TRBJ2-6, with TRBD1 as a possible D gene (6 bases). CDR3 length equals 15 residues. Trimming removed 6 bases from V and 4 bases from J, with 13 bases in between. Germline CDR1 is PRHDT and CDR2 is FYEKMQ (reference sequence). CDR3 in amino acids: CASRRRGTGANVLTF. The CDR3 coding sequence is TGTGCCAGCAGGCGCAGGGGTACAGGGGCCAACGTCCTGACTTTC.

The chain uses TRBV15 and TRBJ2-3, with TRBD2 matching over 7 bases. CDR3 length: 14 amino acids. Germline V lookup: CDR1 LNHNV, CDR2 YYDKDF (reference sequence). Unmatched junction bases numbered 1, after V lost 2 bases and J lost 2 bases. The DNA for the CDR3 is TGTGCCACCAGCAGAAGACTAGCCACAGATACGCAGTATTTT. This codes for CATSRRLATDTQYF.

V gene TRBV6-1 combines with J gene TRBJ2-5; 8 bases match TRBD1. The CDR3 is 16 amino acids. Trimming removed 2 bases from V and 0 bases from J; junction bases left unmatched: 5. From germline, CDR1 is MNHNS and CDR2 SASEGT. The CDR3 loop is CASSETYRGNQETQYF. For the CDR3, the DNA is TGTGCCAGCAGTGAAACGTACAGGGGGAACCAAGAGACCCAGTACTTC.

The J gene is TRBJ1-2, the V gene TRBV6-1; 12 bases line up with TRBD1. The CDR3 sequence is 17 residues long. Germline CDR1 MNHNS, CDR2 SASEGT. V shed 1 base and J 5 bases; nucleotides not matched to a gene: 8. CDR3 sequence: CASSEVTGTGGGYGYTF. CDR3 DNA sequence: TGTGCCAGCAGTGAAGTTACCGGGACAGGGGGCGGTTATGGCTACACCTTC.

This chain links TRBV19 with TRBJ1-1; 7 positions match TRBD1. Germline V gene sequence: CDR1 LNHDA, CDR2 SQIVND (reference sequence). The CDR3 length is 13 residues. The CDR3 DNA is TGTGGGTGTAGGCCTCAGGGGGGCACTGAAGCTTTCTTT. Encoded protein: CGCRPQGGTEAFF.

In this sample, this clone turned up once. V gene TRBV5-4 combines with J gene TRBJ1-3; tentatively, D is TRBD1 (5 bases). This CDR3 spans 16 amino acids. V dropped 0 bases and J dropped 0 bases, with 10 bases sitting between them. Germline CDR1 and CDR2: SGHNT and YYREEE (reference sequence). DNA of the CDR3: TGTGCCAGCAGCTTGGGGGGCCCTCTCTCTGGAAACACCATATATTTT. Its protein is CASSLGGPLSGNTIYF.

The J gene is TRBJ2-3, the V gene TRBV19; D might be TRBD1 or TRBD2, each matching 5 bases. Trimming pared 2 bases from V and 6 bases from J, leaving 21 bases between. Germline CDR1 LNHDA, CDR2 SQIVND (reference sequence). The CDR3 loop spans 17 amino acids. The CDR3 sequence is CASSIQRTGPKLDTQYF. The DNA of the CDR3 is TGTGCCAGTAGTATACAACGTACGGGACCCAAACTGGATACGCAGTATTTT.

This sequence joins TRBV2 and TRBJ2-7; the D is unclear. Germline assignment: CDR1 SNHLY and CDR2 FYNNEI. The CDR3 totals 12 residues. V was clipped by 8 bases and J by 1 base, with 9 bases between them. The CDR3 DNA reads TGTGCCAGCCGCGCACAATCCTACGAGCAGTACTTC. Translated: CASRAQSYEQYF.

The V and J genes are TRBV4-1 and TRBJ2-6; the D is unclear. In germline, CDR1 is MGHRA, CDR2 YSYEKL. The CDR3 is made up of 16 amino acids. Trimming took 2 bases from V and 1 from J, leaving 9 bases between them. CDR3 coding DNA: TGCGCCAGCAGCCAAACTCAGCAGTCTGGGGCCAACGTCCTGACTTTC. It specifies CASSQTQQSGANVLTF.

The chain employs TRBV15 and TRBJ2-7; D gene uncertain. The CDR3 covers 14 residues. CDR1 is LNHNV and CDR2 is YYDKDF in the germline V gene (reference sequence). The V end lost 2 bases, the J end lost 5 bases, and 13 bases lay between the germline ends. CDR3 nucleotides: TGTGCCACCAGCAGATTGGATCTGATCCACGAGCAGTACTTC. Its translation: CATSRLDLIHEQYF.

This chain's CDR3 is CASSDPTSGDNEQFF. The CDR3 nucleotides read TGTGCCAGCAGTGACCCCACTAGCGGAGACAATGAGCAGTTCTTC. The V call is TRBV25-1, the J call TRBJ2-1; TRBD2 aligns across 8 bases. The length of the CDR3 is 15 residues. V lost 3 bases to trimming and J lost 5 bases; unmatched junction nucleotides: 6. Germline assignment: CDR1 MGHDK and CDR2 SYGVNS.

This clone was observed once. The chain couples TRBV7-8 to TRBJ2-6, with a possible D match to TRBD2 (5 bases). The CDR3 spans 19 residues. CDR1 is SGHVS, CDR2 FQNEAQ, per germline. Trimming left V 1 base short and J 4 bases short, with 20 bases between. The CDR3: CASSLEGEGIYSGANVLTF. CDR3 coding DNA: TGTGCCAGCAGCTTAGAAGGAGAGGGCATCTACTCCGGGGCCAACGTCCTGACTTTC. The whole variable domain, filled in from reference TRBV7-8 and TRBJ2-6, reads GAGVSQSPRYKVAKRGQDVALRCDPISGHVSLFWYQQALGQGPEFLTYFQNEAQLDKSGLPSDRFFAERPEGSVSTLKIQRTQQEDSAVYLCASSLEGEGIYSGANVLTFGAGSRLTVL.

The chain has TRBV9 and TRBJ2-7, with a tentative D call TRBD2 (7 bases). The CDR3 extends over 15 amino acids. Germline CDR1 reads SGDLS; CDR2 reads YYNGEE. The ends were cut back, 2 bases at V and 2 bases at J, with 14 bases in the middle. The CDR3 sequence: CASSVGLQGTYEQYF. The CDR3, as DNA: TGTGCCAGCAGCGTGGGACTACAGGGTACCTACGAGCAGTACTTC.

This chain uses TRBV11-3 with TRBJ2-3, with a possible D match to TRBD1 (6 bases). Trimming removed 8 bases at V and 1 base at J, with 13 bases between. The CDR3 has 14 amino acids. Germline V lookup: CDR1 SGHNT, CDR2 YENEEA. This CDR3 is CASGLGGGTDTQYF. CDR3 in DNA: TGTGCCAGCGGGCTAGGGGGAGGCACAGATACGCAGTATTTT.

This sequence joins TRBV23-1 and TRBJ2-7; D is uncertain. Being an ORF, TRBV23-1 has a function that is uncertain. The CDR3 sequence is 18 residues long. V was shortened by 0 bases and J by 2 bases, with 20 bases between the two germline ends. The CDR3 bases are TGCGCCAGCAGTCAATCGCAGTCCTGCGCCCAAAGGGCCTACGAGCAGTACTTC. It translates to CASSQSQSCAQRAYEQYF.

This clone was observed a single time. The V gene is TRBV5-4, the J gene TRBJ2-7, with 7 bases matching TRBD1. The ends lost 4 bases at V and 3 bases at J; junction bases unmatched: 13. The germline CDR1 and CDR2 sequences are SGHNT and YYREEE (reference sequence). The CDR3 loop spans 16 amino acids. In DNA form, the CDR3 reads TGTGCCAGCAGCCCGCAAGCCGGGACAGTAATCTACGAGCAGTACTTC. It specifies CASSPQAGTVIYEQYF.

This clone has a single count. The chain has TRBV29-1 and TRBJ2-1; D call uncertain. Deletions cut 3 bases from V and 4 bases from J, with 16 bases between. The germline V gene encodes CDR1 SQVTM and CDR2 ANQGSEA. This CDR3 comprises 15 residues. The CDR3 DNA reads TGCAGCGTTGACCTGCGCGGTGGGAAATACAATGAGCAGTTCTTC. Amino acid sequence: CSVDLRGGKYNEQFF.

This sequence joins TRBV5-6 and TRBJ2-7; D is uncertain. The V end was cut by 4 bases, the J end by 2 bases, with 16 bases between. This CDR3 spans 15 amino acids. CDR1 and CDR2 from the germline V gene are SGHDT and YYEEEE. CDR3 DNA sequence: TGTGCCAGCAGCCGGCCTAGTACCCATACCTACGAGCAGTACTTC. Translation gives CASSRPSTHTYEQYF.

There are a few counts of this clone. The chain carries TRBV5-1 and TRBJ1-1; D is possibly TRBD1 (6 bases). The germline gives CDR1 SGHRS, CDR2 YFSETQ. CDR3 length: 14 residues. V was cut by 5 bases and J by 1 base, with 12 bases left in between. Here the CDR3 DNA reads TGCGCCAGCAGTGTCACGGGGGCGAACACTGAAGCTTTCTTT. This sequence encodes CASSVTGANTEAFF. The complete variable domain, with remaining parts taken from reference TRBV5-1 and TRBJ1-1, reads KAGVTQTPRYLIKTRGQQVTLSCSPISGHRSVSWYQQTPGQGLQFLFEYFSETQRNKGNFPGRFSGRQFSNSRSEMNVSTLELGDSALYLCASSVTGANTEAFFGQGTRLTVV.

The chain is built from TRBV12-5 and TRBJ2-5; tentatively, D is TRBD2 (5 bases). The CDR3 is 13 residues long. Trimming took off 1 base at V and 5 bases at J, with 8 bases between the two ends. CDR1 and CDR2 (germline): LGHNT, FRNRAP. The CDR3: CASGLGGLETQYF. For the CDR3, the DNA is TGTGCTAGTGGTTTGGGCGGGCTGGAGACCCAGTACTTC. The complete variable domain, with remaining parts taken from reference TRBV12-5 and TRBJ2-5, reads DARVTQTPRHKVTEMGQEVTMRCQPILGHNTVFWYRQTMMQGLELLAYFRNRAPLDDSGMPKDRFSAEMPDATLATLKIQPSEPRDSAVYFCASGLGGLETQYFGPGTRLLVL.

The chain carries TRBV30 and TRBJ2-7; 9 bases are shared with TRBD1. V lost 8 bases, J lost 2 bases, and 13 bases stayed unmatched. The CDR3 loop spans 15 amino acids. Germline loops: CDR1 GTSNPN, CDR2 SVGIG (reference sequence). Here the CDR3 reads CAQDPTGDRAYEQYF. As DNA, the CDR3 is TGTGCCCAGGATCCCACCGGGGACAGGGCCTACGAGCAGTACTTC.

This chain connects TRBV5-6 to TRBJ2-7; the match to TRBD2 covers 10 bases. Germline CDR1 reads SGHDT; CDR2 reads YYEEEE. The CDR3 runs to 15 residues. With V trimmed by 4 bases and J by 7 bases, 11 bases remained unmatched. For the CDR3, the DNA is TGTGCCAGCAGCACTACTAGCGGGGTCTATTGGGAGCAGTACTTC. Translation gives CASSTTSGVYWEQYF.

The V gene is TRBV9, the J gene TRBJ2-2; a possible D gene is TRBD2 (6 bases). Germline V gene lookup returns CDR1 SGDLS and CDR2 YYNGEE. Trimming took off 4 bases at V and 5 bases at J, with 9 bases between the two ends. This CDR3 is built from 13 residues. The DNA for the CDR3 is TGTGCCAGCAGCCTGGGGAGGACCGGGGAGCTGTTTTTT. This codes for CASSLGRTGELFF.

The genes are TRBV15 and TRBJ1-3; D possibly corresponds to TRBD1 (5 bases). Germline lookup yields CDR1 LNHNV and CDR2 YYDKDF (reference sequence). The CDR3 spans 17 residues. The V gene lost 1 base and the J gene lost 2 bases, with 15 bases spanning the gap. The CDR3: CATSRGGAGEPGNTIYF. The CDR3 DNA reads as TGTGCCACCAGCAGAGGGGGAGCGGGGGAGCCTGGAAACACCATATATTTT.

The chain carries TRBV7-9 and TRBJ2-6, with a possible D match to TRBD1 (5 bases). Trimming removed 4 bases at V and 3 bases at J, with 13 bases between. This CDR3 spans 16 amino acids. Germline CDR1 is SEHNR and CDR2 is FQNEAQ (reference sequence). DNA for the CDR3: TGTGCCAGCAGCTCCGGCCAGGGTAATGGGGCCAACGTCCTGACTTTC. It translates to CASSSGQGNGANVLTF.

The genes are TRBV10-3 and TRBJ1-5; the D gene is possibly TRBD1 (6 bases). The CDR3 runs to 17 residues. CDR1 ENHRY and CDR2 SYGVKD come from the germline V gene. The V end lost 3 bases, the J end lost 3 bases, and 18 bases lay between the germline ends. The CDR3 region is CAISDKDGQRANQPQHF. The CDR3 coding sequence is TGTGCCATCAGTGACAAGGACGGACAGAGGGCCAATCAGCCCCAGCATTTT.

The genes are TRBV7-9 and TRBJ1-2, with D unclear. The CDR3 loop spans 14 amino acids. CDR1 SEHNR and CDR2 FQNEAQ come from the germline V gene (reference sequence). Deletions cut 5 bases from V and 12 bases from J, with 22 bases between. CDR3 sequence: CASSPQSGPLGHTF. The CDR3 nucleotides are TGTGCCAGCAGCCCTCAATCCGGGCCCTTAGGCCACACCTTC. Complete variable domain (other parts from reference TRBV7-9 and TRBJ1-2): DTGVSQNPRHKITKRGQNVTFRCDPISEHNRLYWYRQTLGQGPEFLTYFQNEAQLEKSRLLSDRFSAERPKGSFSTLEIQRTEQGDSAMYLCASSPQSGPLGHTFGSGTRLTVV.

The rearrangement links TRBV7-2 to TRBJ2-1; D is perhaps TRBD2 (5 bases). Trimming stripped 1 base from V and 7 bases from J, with 11 bases between. Germline V CDR1 and CDR2: SGHTA, FQGNSA. The CDR3 covers 14 residues. The CDR3 bases are TGTGCCAGCAGCTTAGTCTGGACTCCTAATGAGCAGTTCTTC. It encodes CASSLVWTPNEQFF.

This clone was detected only once. The V and J genes are TRBV18 and TRBJ1-2, with a possible D match to TRBD1 (5 bases). This CDR3 is built from 14 residues. The germline gives CDR1 KGHSH, CDR2 LQKENI. V gave up 0 bases and J gave up 8 bases, with 13 bases separating them. In nucleotides, the CDR3 is TGTGCCAGCTCACCACCCCAGGGAGAGAGGGGCTACACCTTC. Amino acid sequence: CASSPPQGERGYTF.